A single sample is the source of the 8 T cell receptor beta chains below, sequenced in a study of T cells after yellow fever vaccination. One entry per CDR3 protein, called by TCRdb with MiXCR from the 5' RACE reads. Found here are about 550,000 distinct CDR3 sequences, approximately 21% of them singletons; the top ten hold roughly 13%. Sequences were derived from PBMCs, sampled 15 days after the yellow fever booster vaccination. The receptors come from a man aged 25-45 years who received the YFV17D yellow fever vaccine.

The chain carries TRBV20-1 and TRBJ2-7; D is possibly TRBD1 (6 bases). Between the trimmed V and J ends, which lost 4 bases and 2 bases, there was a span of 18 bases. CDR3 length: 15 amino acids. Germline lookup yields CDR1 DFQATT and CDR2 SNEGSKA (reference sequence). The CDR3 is CSANGRGRGPYEQYF. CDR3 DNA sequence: TGCAGTGCTAATGGTCGAGGCAGGGGCCCCTACGAGCAGTACTTC.

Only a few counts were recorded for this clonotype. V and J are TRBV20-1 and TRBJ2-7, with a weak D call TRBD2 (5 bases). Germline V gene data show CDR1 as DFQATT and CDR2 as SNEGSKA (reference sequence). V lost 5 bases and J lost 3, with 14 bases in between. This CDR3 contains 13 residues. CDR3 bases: TGCAGTGCTGGTGACTACCGCGGCTACGAGCAGTACTTC. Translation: CSAGDYRGYEQYF.

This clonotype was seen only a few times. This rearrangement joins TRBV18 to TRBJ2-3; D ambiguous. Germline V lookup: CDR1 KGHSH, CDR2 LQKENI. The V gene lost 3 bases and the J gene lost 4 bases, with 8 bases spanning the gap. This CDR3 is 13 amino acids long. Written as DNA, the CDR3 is TGTGCCAGCTCACCTTATTCGGCAGATACGCAGTATTTT. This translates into CASSPYSADTQYF. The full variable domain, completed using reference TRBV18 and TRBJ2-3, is NAGVMQNPRHLVRRRGQEARLRCSPMKGHSHVYWYRQLPEEGLKFMVYLQKENIIDESGMPKERFSAEFPKEGPSILRIQQVVRGDSAAYFCASSPYSADTQYFGPGTRLTVL.

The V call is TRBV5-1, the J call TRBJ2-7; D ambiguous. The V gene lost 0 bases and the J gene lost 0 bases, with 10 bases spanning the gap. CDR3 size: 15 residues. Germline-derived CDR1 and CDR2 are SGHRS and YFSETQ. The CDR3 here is CASSLESVSSYEQYF. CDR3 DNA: TGCGCCAGCAGCTTGGAGTCTGTAAGCTCCTACGAGCAGTACTTC.

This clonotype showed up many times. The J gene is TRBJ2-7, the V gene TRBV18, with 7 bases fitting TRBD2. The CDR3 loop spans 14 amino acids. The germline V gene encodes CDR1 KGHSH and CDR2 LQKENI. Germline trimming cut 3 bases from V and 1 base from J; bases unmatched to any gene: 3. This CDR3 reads CASSPAGGSYEQYF. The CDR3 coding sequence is TGTGCCAGCTCACCCGCCGGGGGGTCCTACGAGCAGTACTTC.

The CDR3, as DNA: TGTGCCAGCAGTTTTTTGGACAGGGTGTACACCGGGGAGCTGTTTTTT. Its translation: CASSFLDRVYTGELFF. The V call is TRBV28, the J call TRBJ2-2, with 8 positions matching TRBD1. From germline, CDR1 is MDHEN and CDR2 SYDVKM. Germline trimming cut 3 bases from V and 3 bases from J; bases unmatched to any gene: 6. The CDR3 spans 16 residues.

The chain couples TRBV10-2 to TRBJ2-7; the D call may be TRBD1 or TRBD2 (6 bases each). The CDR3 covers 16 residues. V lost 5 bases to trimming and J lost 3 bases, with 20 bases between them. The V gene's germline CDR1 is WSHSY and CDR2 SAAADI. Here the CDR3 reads CASSRPAVGGLYEQYF. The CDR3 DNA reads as TGCGCCAGCAGTAGGCCAGCTGTTGGGGGGCTCTACGAGCAGTACTTC.

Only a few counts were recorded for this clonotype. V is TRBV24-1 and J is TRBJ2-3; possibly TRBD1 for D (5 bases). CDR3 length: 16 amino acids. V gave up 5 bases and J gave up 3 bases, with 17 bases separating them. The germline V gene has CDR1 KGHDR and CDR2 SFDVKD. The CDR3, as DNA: TGTGCCACCAGTGGCCTTGAGCCGACAGAAACAGATACGCAGTATTTT. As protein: CATSGLEPTETDTQYF.